The present entry profiles one TCR beta chain with its context. Its antigen is not identified. The CDR3 spans 17 residues. The V end was cut by 0 bases, the J end by 0 bases, with 13 bases between. The V gene's germline CDR1 is SGDLS and CDR2 YYNGEE. Sequenced by immunoSEQ multiplex PCR; TCRdb stores in-frame clones only, minus some. This table has about 24,000 clones, roughly 93% appearing once. The data originate from a study of STAT3 mutations in large granular lymphocyte leukemia. Study results and limitations: In T-cell large granular lymphocyte leukemia, about half of patients showed multiple immunodominant subclonotypes.

This chain connects TRBV9 to TRBJ1-5; D not resolved. Sequencing was done on a sample of peripheral blood mononuclear cells. The source of this sequence is a man aged 40-49 years with T-cell large granular lymphocyte leukemia. Some clones in this sample may be carry-over from other donors' samples. The CDR3 bases are TGTGCCAGCAGCGTAGGTCTGAGGCACAATAGCAATCAGCCCCAGCATTTT. It encodes CASSVGLRHNSNQPQHF.